This passage covers 21 T cell receptor beta chains from one sample sequenced in a study of blood T cell repertoires in COVID-19. Profiled with immunoSEQ multiplex PCR; TCRdb holds only in-frame clones, not every one. The table includes 300,000 to 450,000 clones, roughly 90% detected once. The sequenced sample was peripheral blood. These TCRs come from a woman aged 55-70 years with COVID-19, enrolled during active disease.

V usage is TRBV9 and J usage is TRBJ1-2; 7 positions match TRBD1. V shed 3 bases, J shed 4 bases, and the junction held 9 bases outside the gene matches. CDR1 is SGDLS and CDR2 is YYNGEE in the germline V gene. CDR3 length: 15 residues. CDR3 in amino acids: CASSESTGSGYGYTF. As DNA, the CDR3 is TGTGCCAGCAGCGAATCGACAGGGAGCGGCTATGGCTACACCTTC. The whole variable domain, remainder taken from reference TRBV9 and TRBJ1-2, is DSGVTQTPKHLITATGQRVTLRCSPRSGDLSVYWYQQSLDQGLQFLIQYYNGEERAKGNILERFSAQQFPDLHSELNLSSLELGDSALYFCASSESTGSGYGYTFGSGTRLTVV.

This chain links TRBV18 with TRBJ1-4, with TRBD1 identical over 9 bases. The junction had 5 bases not matched to a gene; V was cut back by 5 bases and J by 4 bases. Germline V gene data show CDR1 as KGHSH and CDR2 as LQKENI. The CDR3 is made up of 15 amino acids. CDR3 nucleotide sequence: TGTGCCAGCTCATCATGGGACAGGGTTAATGAAAAACTGTTTTTT. Translating gives CASSSWDRVNEKLFF.

Worth noting for this clone: Other DNA sequences in this specimen translate into the identical CDR3. V gene TRBV3-1 (or the pseudogene TRBV3-2) combines with J gene TRBJ1-3; D is uncertain. CDR3 size: 14 residues. The V end lost 3 bases, the J end lost 4 bases, and 10 bases lay between the germline ends. Germline V gene lookup returns CDR1 LGHDT and CDR2 YNNKEL (reference sequence). For the CDR3, the DNA is TGTGCCAGCAGCCAGGCGGGGTCCGGAAACACCATATATTTT. Translating gives CASSQAGSGNTIYF.

This chain joins TRBV6-1 and TRBJ1-1; D is unclear. Germline CDR1 is MNHNS and CDR2 is SASEGT. The CDR3 covers 13 residues. Trimming cost V 3 bases and J 1 base, with 6 bases left between them. Here the CDR3 reads CASSETRNTEAFF. CDR3 DNA: TGTGCCAGCAGTGAGACTAGGAACACTGAAGCTTTCTTT.

This chain uses TRBV7-8 with TRBJ2-7; TRBD1 matches at 7 bases. After removal of 5 bases from V and 3 bases from J, the junction contained 7 bases not matched to a gene. CDR1 is SGHVS and CDR2 is FQNEAQ in the germline V gene. This CDR3 is built from 14 residues. The CDR3: CASSPDRVGYEQYF. Written as DNA, the CDR3 is TGTGCCAGCAGCCCCGACAGGGTCGGCTACGAGCAGTACTTC.

The V call is TRBV4-1, the J call TRBJ1-6; 8 bases fit TRBD1. The germline V gene has CDR1 MGHRA and CDR2 YSYEKL. This CDR3 has 15 amino acids. After removal of 5 bases from V and 8 bases from J, the junction contained 8 bases not matched to a gene. The CDR3 sequence is CASSYRTGRDSPLHF. CDR3 nucleotide sequence: TGCGCCAGCAGCTACCGGACAGGGCGGGATTCACCCCTCCACTTT.

This sequence joins TRBV6-1 and TRBJ1-3; unclear D gene. CDR1 is MNHNS, CDR2 SASEGT, per germline. V lost 1 base and J 4 bases, leaving 8 bases between the germline ends. This CDR3 is 14 amino acids long. As DNA, the CDR3 is TGTGCCAGCAGTGAAGGATCAGGAGGAAACACCATATATTTT. Translation gives CASSEGSGGNTIYF.

The rearrangement links TRBV11-2 to TRBJ2-7, with D maybe TRBD1 (6 bases). In germline, CDR1 is SGHAT, CDR2 FQNNGV. The CDR3 contains 13 residues. Trimming removed 1 base at V and 6 bases at J, with 10 bases between. The CDR3 bases are TGTGCCAGCAGCTTAGTTACCAGGGGCGAGCAGTACTTC. Its translation is CASSLVTRGEQYF.

The J gene is TRBJ2-7, the V gene TRBV6-5; perhaps TRBD1 as D (6 bases). The CDR3 contains 15 residues. V was shortened by 4 bases and J by 3 bases, with 16 bases between the two germline ends. The germline gives CDR1 MNHEY, CDR2 SVGAGI. CDR3: CASSLRDTSFYEQYF. The CDR3 nucleotides are TGTGCCAGCAGTTTACGGGACACCTCATTCTACGAGCAGTACTTC.

The chain joins TRBV6-5 to TRBJ1-6; D possibly corresponds to TRBD1 (6 bases). Germline values: CDR1 MNHEY, CDR2 SVGAGI. This CDR3 is 16 amino acids long. V was clipped by 2 bases and J by 6 bases, with 14 bases between them. The CDR3 here is CASSYQGPRPNSPLHF. The CDR3, as DNA: TGTGCCAGCAGTTACCAGGGGCCGCGGCCTAATTCACCCCTCCACTTT.

The chain has TRBV5-4 and TRBJ2-7; the match to TRBD2 covers 7 bases. CDR1 and CDR2 from the germline V gene are SGHNT and YYREEE (reference sequence). V lost 2 bases and J lost 3; bases outside the gene matches: 8. The CDR3 is 15 residues long. CDR3 in amino acids: CASSLEGRVDYEQYF. The CDR3 DNA follows: TGTGCCAGCAGCTTAGAGGGGAGGGTAGACTACGAGCAGTACTTC.

This chain connects TRBV7-8 to TRBJ1-5; TRBD1 is a possible D gene (6 bases). CDR1 is SGHVS, CDR2 FQNEAQ, per germline. Trimming took off 4 bases at V and 3 bases at J, with 13 bases between the two ends. There are 15 residues in the CDR3. CDR3: CASSSRGDINQPQHF. The CDR3 DNA reads TGTGCCAGCAGCTCTCGGGGGGACATCAATCAGCCCCAGCATTTT.

V usage is TRBV28 and J usage is TRBJ2-7, with D maybe TRBD2 (6 bases). V lost 6 bases and J 3 bases, leaving 15 bases between the germline ends. This CDR3 is 14 amino acids long. Germline CDR1 reads MDHEN; CDR2 reads SYDVKM. CDR3 protein: CASRLGGARYEQYF. CDR3 sequence (DNA): TGTGCCAGCAGATTAGGCGGGGCTCGCTACGAGCAGTACTTC.

The chain uses TRBV10-3 and TRBJ1-5, with TRBD1 matching 9 bases. Trimming removed 2 bases from V and 4 bases from J; junction bases left unmatched: 3. Germline V lookup: CDR1 ENHRY, CDR2 SYGVKD. The CDR3 spans 15 residues. CDR3: CAISETGQGNQPQHF. For the CDR3, the DNA is TGTGCCATCAGTGAGACTGGACAGGGGAATCAGCCCCAGCATTTT.

The V and J genes are TRBV5-1 and TRBJ1-2, with no clear D. The CDR3 runs 14 residues. CDR1 and CDR2 from the germline V gene are SGHRS and YFSETQ. V dropped 0 bases and J dropped 7 bases, with 13 bases sitting between them. Here the CDR3 DNA reads TGCGCCAGCAGCTTGGTCTCCGCAGCGTTTGGCTACACCTTC. This translates into CASSLVSAAFGYTF.

This clone was counted once. Mismatch with germline at one junction end may stem from a read error. The chain recombines TRBV5-4 with TRBJ1-2, with 9 bases identical to TRBD1. The length of the CDR3 is 12 residues. Germline assignment: CDR1 SGHNT and CDR2 YYREEE (reference sequence). CDR3: CASSRTGDRDVF. CDR3 coding DNA: TGTGCCAGCAGCCGTACCGGGGACAGGGATGTCTTC.

V is TRBV7-8 and J is TRBJ2-1; 14 bases are shared with TRBD2. Germline V gene data show CDR1 as SGHVS and CDR2 as FQNEAQ. The V segment lost 4 bases and the J segment 7 bases; nucleotides outside the gene matches: 6. CDR3 length: 16 residues. The CDR3 coding sequence is TGTGCCAGCAGCTCCCGACTAGCGGGGGGGCGTAATGAGCAGTTCTTC. Protein product: CASSSRLAGGRNEQFF. The variable domain in full, completed from reference TRBV7-8 and TRBJ2-1, reads GAGVSQSPRYKVAKRGQDVALRCDPISGHVSLFWYQQALGQGPEFLTYFQNEAQLDKSGLPSDRFFAERPEGSVSTLKIQRTQQEDSAVYLCASSSRLAGGRNEQFFGPGTRLTVL.

The chain recombines TRBV7-9 with TRBJ2-2; 12 bases are a match to TRBD1. This CDR3 has 15 residues. The J segment lost 7 bases and the V segment lost 4 bases, leaving 4 bases of the junction unmatched. Germline-derived CDR1 and CDR2 are SEHNR and FQNEAQ (reference sequence). As DNA, the CDR3 is TGTGCCAGCAGCTGGGACAGGGGGCGCTTCGGGGAGCTGTTTTTT. This codes for CASSWDRGRFGELFF.

The chain joins TRBV5-6 to TRBJ2-1, with TRBD1 as a possible D gene (5 bases). The CDR3 covers 15 residues. Per germline, CDR1 SGHDT and CDR2 YYEEEE. With 0 bases removed from V and 2 bases from J, the gap between germline ends came to 9 bases. The CDR3 DNA is TGTGCCAGCAGCTTGGATAGGGGTACCTACAATGAGCAGTTCTTC. This translates into CASSLDRGTYNEQFF.

This rearrangement joins TRBV5-1 to TRBJ2-5; 11 bases align to TRBD2. From germline, CDR1 is SGHRS and CDR2 YFSETQ. This CDR3 comprises 16 residues. V lost 0 bases and J lost 5; bases outside the gene matches: 6. The CDR3 loop is CASSLAKTSGEETQYF. The CDR3 DNA is TGCGCCAGCAGCTTGGCCAAGACTAGCGGGGAGGAGACCCAGTACTTC.

The genes are TRBV4-1 and TRBJ1-2; possible D gene TRBD1, 6 bases. Trimming shortened V by 1 base and J by 4 bases, and 22 bases separated the two germline ends. Per the germline V gene, CDR1 is MGHRA and CDR2 is YSYEKL. The CDR3 is 18 residues long. The CDR3 is CASSQGIRGPKAFYGYTF. The CDR3 DNA sequence: TGCGCCAGCAGCCAAGGGATCAGGGGACCCAAAGCGTTCTATGGCTACACCTTC.